Following are 27 T cell receptor beta chains from one sample sequenced in a study of post-analysis software for immune sequencing data. Tagging with unique molecular identifiers was a feature of the TCR beta cDNA libraries. One entry per CDR3 protein, called by TCRdb with MiXCR from the PCR reads. The sample includes roughly 540,000 distinct CDR3 sequences, 34% of them seen just once. No antigen is known for these receptors. Findings and caveats of the study: Relative to controls, patients had about five TRBV segments at higher frequency, with TRBV5-6, TRBV5-1 and TRBV20-1 among these.

Sequences were obtained from blood. The receptors stem from a girl under 18 with multiple sclerosis.

This clonotype was recorded at least ten times. The chain has TRBV4-1 and TRBJ1-6; D not certain. The germline gives CDR1 MGHRA, CDR2 YSYEKL. This CDR3 spans 16 amino acids. V was trimmed by 1 base and J by 3 bases, leaving 10 bases between them. The CDR3 here is CASSQGPSNYNSPLHF. Here the CDR3 DNA reads TGCGCCAGCAGCCAAGGTCCCAGTAACTATAATTCACCCCTCCACTTT.

This clonotype was seen a single time. The genes are TRBV7-9 and TRBJ2-3; TRBD2 matches at 7 bases. Germline loops: CDR1 SEHNR, CDR2 FQNEAQ (reference sequence). CDR3 length: 18 amino acids. The ends lost 5 bases at V and 0 bases at J; junction bases unmatched: 14. In DNA, the CDR3 is TGTGCCAGCAGCCTCAACGTCGCCAGCGGGACTAGCACAGATACGCAGTATTTT. Its protein product is CASSLNVASGTSTDTQYF.

The J gene is TRBJ2-1, the V gene TRBV7-8; tentatively, D is TRBD1 or TRBD2 (5 bases each). The germline CDR1 and CDR2 sequences are SGHVS and FQNEAQ. This CDR3 is built from 15 residues. V shed 4 bases and J shed 6 bases, with 16 bases lying between them. Here the CDR3 reads CASSYREGRGNEQFF. For the CDR3, the DNA is TGTGCCAGCAGCTACCGCGAGGGGCGAGGCAATGAGCAGTTCTTC.

This clonotype has more than one count but fewer than ten. This may stem from a read error, because a much larger clone lies one nucleotide away. The chain carries TRBV6-5 and TRBJ2-5; D gene unclear. CDR3 size: 11 residues. Germline assignment: CDR1 MNHEY and CDR2 SVGAGI. V was trimmed by 6 bases and J by 3 bases, leaving 5 bases between them. CDR3 DNA sequence: TGTGCCAGCAGGCAAGAAGAGACCCAGTACTTC. Translation: CASRQEETQYF.

The J gene is TRBJ2-2, the V gene TRBV12-3 or TRBV12-4; a weak D match, TRBD1 (5 bases). V lost 3 bases and J 6 bases, leaving 11 bases between the germline ends. This CDR3 spans 14 amino acids. The CDR3 is CASSFREASGELFF. The CDR3, as DNA: TGTGCCAGCAGTTTCAGGGAAGCTTCCGGGGAGCTGTTTTTT.

The genes are TRBV20-1 and TRBJ2-1; 12 positions match TRBD2. Germline loops: CDR1 DFQATT, CDR2 SNEGSKA (reference sequence). The J segment lost 4 bases and the V segment lost 0 bases, leaving 4 bases of the junction unmatched. The CDR3 covers 16 residues. CDR3 sequence: CSARDKLAGGYNEQFF. The DNA for the CDR3 is TGCAGTGCTAGAGACAAACTAGCGGGGGGTTACAATGAGCAGTTCTTC.

With regard to this clonotype: This CDR3 fails to terminate in the conserved phenylalanine or tryptophan, so it likely reflects a read error. This chain uses TRBV20-1 with TRBJ1-5, with D unresolved. CDR3 length: 14 amino acids. The V gene's germline CDR1 is DFQATT and CDR2 SNEGSKA (reference sequence). V was shortened by 6 bases and J by 5 bases, with 17 bases between the two germline ends. The CDR3, as DNA: TGCAGTGCGCGATTGTGGGAGGAGGATCAGCCCCAGCATGTT. This encodes CSARLWEEDQPQHV.

The chain links TRBV10-3 to TRBJ2-1; 7 bases fit TRBD2. V trimming: 8 bases; J trimming: 0 bases; junction bases outside the gene matches: 4. Germline CDR1 reads ENHRY; CDR2 reads SYGVKD. There are 14 residues in the CDR3. CDR3 amino acids: CAIWGGGSYNEQFF. CDR3 coding DNA: TGTGCCATCTGGGGCGGGGGCTCCTACAATGAGCAGTTCTTC.

Only a few counts were recorded for this clonotype. The chain combines TRBV25-1 with TRBJ2-2; 8 bases fit TRBD2. With 2 bases clipped from V and 15 bases from J, the junction kept 8 bases outside the gene matches. The CDR3 is 13 residues long. From germline, CDR1 is MGHDK and CDR2 SYGVNS. CDR3 loop: CASSEVRGGRLFF. CDR3 in DNA: TGTGCCAGCAGTGAAGTCCGGGGGGGACGGTTGTTTTTT.

V is TRBV28 and J is TRBJ2-7, with a tentative D call TRBD1 (6 bases). Germline CDR1 and CDR2: MDHEN and SYDVKM. Trimming shortened V by 6 bases and J by 2 bases, and 20 bases separated the two germline ends. There are 16 residues in the CDR3. In nucleotides, the CDR3 is TGTGCCAGCAGCACTACGAACAGGGTTTCACCCTACGAGCAGTACTTC. Its protein product is CASSTTNRVSPYEQYF. The full variable domain, rest sourced from reference TRBV28 and TRBJ2-7, is DVKVTQSSRYLVKRTGEKVFLECVQDMDHENMFWYRQDPGLGLRLIYFSYDVKMKEKGDIPEGYSVSREKKERFSLILESASTNQTSMYLCASSTTNRVSPYEQYFGPGTRLTVT.

J is TRBJ2-5 and V is TRBV27, with 14 bases identical to TRBD2. The length of the CDR3 is 17 residues. Trimming took 4 bases from V and 4 from J; bases not matched to a gene: 8. Germline values: CDR1 MNHEY, CDR2 SMNVEV (reference sequence). CDR3 bases: TGTGCCAGCAGTTCTGGACTAGCGGGGGGTATCATAGAGACCCAGTACTTC. Residues: CASSSGLAGGIIETQYF.

This clonotype was detected many times. V is TRBV7-8 and J is TRBJ2-1; possibly TRBD1 for D (6 bases). Looked up from germline, CDR1 is SGHVS and CDR2 is FQNEAQ. V was clipped by 8 bases and J by 5 bases, with 19 bases between them. This CDR3 has 15 residues. CDR3 coding DNA: TGTGCCAGCGTCGATAGGACAGCCCTGAACAATGAGCAGTTCTTC. Its protein product is CASVDRTALNNEQFF. Full variable domain (outside the CDR3, taken from reference TRBV7-8 and TRBJ2-1): GAGVSQSPRYKVAKRGQDVALRCDPISGHVSLFWYQQALGQGPEFLTYFQNEAQLDKSGLPSDRFFAERPEGSVSTLKIQRTQQEDSAVYLCASVDRTALNNEQFFGPGTRLTVL.

This clonotype has only one observation. The chain is built from TRBV19 and TRBJ2-2, with D uncertain. V was trimmed by 2 bases and J by 0 bases, leaving 7 bases between them. Germline-derived CDR1 and CDR2 are LNHDA and SQIVND (reference sequence). The CDR3 extends over 15 amino acids. The CDR3 bases are TGTGCCAGTAGTATAAGGGTCGCGAACACCGGGGAGCTGTTTTTT. Encoded protein: CASSIRVANTGELFF.

The genes are TRBV5-1 and TRBJ2-1; possible D gene TRBD1, 6 bases. Germline values: CDR1 SGHRS, CDR2 YFSETQ. Trimming shortened V by 2 bases and J by 8 bases, and 11 bases separated the two germline ends. This CDR3 spans 13 amino acids. CDR3 residues: CASSFIRGYEQFF. CDR3 in DNA: TGCGCCAGCAGCTTTATCAGGGGTTATGAGCAGTTCTTC.

This clonotype was observed at least ten times. The rearrangement uses TRBV7-9 and TRBJ2-1; D possibly uses TRBD1 or TRBD2 (6 bases each). Germline CDR1 is SEHNR and CDR2 is FQNEAQ (reference sequence). The germline V and J ends were trimmed by 11 bases and 7 bases, with 15 bases remaining between them. The CDR3 runs to 12 residues. The CDR3 bases are TGTGCCGCCAGGGGACTGGGGAATGAGCAGTTCTTC. Amino acids: CAARGLGNEQFF.

This chain's CDR3 is CSARDSFSAGNRGYTF. The CDR3 DNA sequence: TGCAGTGCTAGAGATTCATTTTCTGCAGGGAATAGAGGCTACACCTTC. The V call is TRBV20-1, the J call TRBJ1-2; the D gene is possibly TRBD1 (5 bases). This CDR3 has 16 amino acids. In germline, CDR1 is DFQATT, CDR2 SNEGSKA (reference sequence). The V and J ends lost 0 bases and 8 bases respectively, with 22 bases between them.

The rearrangement joins TRBV21-1 to TRBJ2-5; whether TRBD1, the table's D call, matches the DNA was not checked. TRBV21-1 is designated a pseudogene. The CDR3 spans 13 residues. The CDR3 spells CASPKRGEETQYF. In DNA, the CDR3 is TGTGCCAGCCCAAAACGGGGGGAAGAGACCCAGTACTTC.

This clonotype was seen a handful of times. The chain has TRBV4-1 and TRBJ2-1; D gene unclear. Germline CDR1 is MGHRA and CDR2 is YSYEKL. V was cut by 5 bases and J by 8 bases, with 16 bases left in between. CDR3 length: 14 residues. The DNA for the CDR3 is TGCGCCAGCAGCTCACAGATTCGGTTTGATGAGCAGTTCTTC. Translation: CASSSQIRFDEQFF.

This clonotype was detected a few times. The rearrangement links TRBV6-7 to TRBJ2-5; no reliable D call. TRBV6-7 is labeled an ORF, and its function is uncertain. CDR3 length equals 17 residues. V lost 2 bases and J lost 4, with 20 bases in between. CDR3 in DNA: TGTGCCAGCAGTTACAACAAACGGACCCTGGTCGGAGAGACCCAGTACTTC. Translation gives CASSYNKRTLVGETQYF.

This chain joins TRBV28 and TRBJ1-1; D gene ambiguous. The CDR3 extends over 14 amino acids. Between the trimmed V and J ends, which lost 6 bases and 1 base, there was a span of 12 bases. Germline V CDR1 and CDR2: MDHEN, SYDVKM. CDR3 DNA: TGTGCCAGCAGACTCGTGACGGGGAACACTGAAGCTTTCTTT. Translating it yields CASRLVTGNTEAFF.

This chain connects TRBV12-3 or TRBV12-4 to TRBJ2-3; the D gene is possibly TRBD2 (6 bases). Trimming cost V 4 bases and J 4 bases, with 12 bases left between them. This CDR3 is built from 14 residues. For the CDR3, the DNA is TGTGCCAGCAGTTGGGGCGGGGTTGCAGATACGCAGTATTTT. Translation gives CASSWGGVADTQYF.

This clonotype was detected only a few times. V gene TRBV5-6 combines with J gene TRBJ2-5; perhaps TRBD2 as D (6 bases). The CDR3 length is 14 residues. V lost 4 bases, J lost 5 bases, and 15 bases lay in between. Germline V gene lookup returns CDR1 SGHDT and CDR2 YYEEEE. The CDR3 sequence is CASSGRLVFETQYF. CDR3 nucleotides: TGTGCCAGCAGCGGAAGACTAGTCTTCGAGACCCAGTACTTC.

This clonotype has a single count. The chain carries TRBV20-1 and TRBJ2-3; D might be TRBD1 (5 bases). The CDR3 extends over 13 amino acids. CDR1 is DFQATT and CDR2 is SNEGSKA in the germline V gene (reference sequence). CDR3 coding DNA: TGCAGGGCCTTCGACAGTTCCACAGATACGCAGTATTTT. Residues: CRAFDSSTDTQYF.

This chain links TRBV3-1 with TRBJ2-1, with D hard to call. V was cut by 6 bases and J by 9 bases, with 9 bases left in between. The CDR3 covers 11 residues. Germline CDR1 and CDR2: LGHDT and YNNKEL (reference sequence). The CDR3 sequence: CASRSTGEQFF. The CDR3 DNA reads as TGTGCCAGCAGGTCTACGGGTGAGCAGTTCTTC.

The chain links TRBV5-5 to TRBJ2-7; D gene uncertain. Per the germline V gene, CDR1 is SGHKS and CDR2 is YYEKEE (reference sequence). The V and J ends lost 1 base and 0 bases respectively, with 11 bases between them. The CDR3 has 15 residues. CDR3 nucleotides: TGTGCCAGCAGCTTGCGTTATGGGAACTCCTACGAGCAGTACTTC. Protein sequence: CASSLRYGNSYEQYF. Full variable domain (outside the CDR3, taken from reference TRBV5-5 and TRBJ2-7): DAGVTQSPTHLIKTRGQQVTLRCSPISGHKSVSWYQQVLGQGPQFIFQYYEKEERGRGNFPDRFSARQFPNYSSELNVNALLLGDSALYLCASSLRYGNSYEQYFGPGTRLTVT.

The chain joins TRBV7-6 to TRBJ2-7; TRBD2 agrees at 10 bases. The J call may not be correct, given that the DNA end is closer to TRBJ2-5. The germline CDR1 and CDR2 sequences are SGHVS and FNYEAQ. The CDR3 extends over 14 amino acids. The CDR3 DNA is TGTGCCAGCAGCACTAGACTAGCGGGTGGGACCCAGTACTTC. Its translation: CASSTRLAGGTQYF.

Written as DNA, the CDR3 is TGTGCCAGCAACCCCGGGCAGTCCACTGAAGCTTTCTTT. Protein: CASNPGQSTEAFF. This rearrangement joins TRBV2 to TRBJ1-1; no definite D call. V was pared by 7 bases and J by 4 bases, with 13 bases between. Germline lookup yields CDR1 SNHLY and CDR2 FYNNEI. The CDR3 totals 13 residues.